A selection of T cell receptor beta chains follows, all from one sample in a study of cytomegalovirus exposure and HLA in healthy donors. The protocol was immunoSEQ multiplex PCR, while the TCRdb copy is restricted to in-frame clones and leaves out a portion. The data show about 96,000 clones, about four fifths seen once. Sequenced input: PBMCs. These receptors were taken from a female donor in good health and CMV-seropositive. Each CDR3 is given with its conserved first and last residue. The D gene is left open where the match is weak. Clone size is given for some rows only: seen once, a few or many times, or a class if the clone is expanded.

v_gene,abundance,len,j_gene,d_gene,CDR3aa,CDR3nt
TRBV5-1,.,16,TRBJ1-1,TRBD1,CASSFRTGSMNTEAFF,TGCGCCAGCAGCTTTCGGACAGGGAGTATGAACACTGAAGCTTTCTTT
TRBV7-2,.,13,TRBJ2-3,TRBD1,CASSWDRGDTQYF,TGTGCCAGCAGCTGGGACAGGGGGGATACGCAGTATTTT
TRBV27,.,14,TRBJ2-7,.,CASSGGPGVHEQYF,TGTGCCAGCAGTGGGGGACCGGGGGTACACGAGCAGTACTTC
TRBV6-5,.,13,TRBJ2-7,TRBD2,CASRPLGGDEQYF,TGTGCCAGCAGGCCACTCGGGGGGGACGAGCAGTACTTC
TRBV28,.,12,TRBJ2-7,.,CASQGYLYEQYF,TGTGCCAGTCAGGGGTATCTTTACGAGCAGTACTTC
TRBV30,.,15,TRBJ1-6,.,CAWTPQGYYNSPLHF,TGTGCCTGGACCCCACAGGGATACTATAATTCACCCCTCCACTTT
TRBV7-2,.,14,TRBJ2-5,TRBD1,CASSLRTGRETQYF,TGTGCCAGCAGCCTTAGGACAGGGAGAGAGACCCAGTACTTC
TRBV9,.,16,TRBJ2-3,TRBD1,CASSSMDRALTDTQYF,TGTGCCAGCAGCTCCATGGACAGGGCCCTCACAGATACGCAGTATTTT
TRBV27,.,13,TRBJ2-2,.,CASSLTGPGELFF,TGTGCCAGCAGTTTGACAGGCCCCGGGGAGCTGTTTTTT
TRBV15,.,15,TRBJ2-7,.,CATGSSGFGSYEQYF,TGTGCCACCGGTAGCAGCGGCTTCGGTTCCTACGAGCAGTACTTC
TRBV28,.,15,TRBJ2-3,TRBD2,CASSFLRGGTDTQYF,TGTGCCAGCAGTTTTCTCCGGGGGGGCACAGATACGCAGTATTTT
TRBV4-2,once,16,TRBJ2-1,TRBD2,CASSQGETSGPNEQFF,TGTGCCAGCAGCCAAGGCGAGACTAGCGGGCCCAATGAGCAGTTCTTC
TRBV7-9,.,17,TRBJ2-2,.,CASSSPLSGPNTGELFF,TGTGCCAGCAGCTCCCCCTTAAGCGGGCCCAACACCGGGGAGCTGTTTTTT
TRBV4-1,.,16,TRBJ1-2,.,CASSQPNRALGYGYTF,TGCGCCAGCAGCCAACCCAACAGGGCTCTTGGGTATGGCTACACCTTC
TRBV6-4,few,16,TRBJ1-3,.,CASSDSSGGAGNTIYF,TGTGCCAGCAGTGACTCGAGTGGGGGGGCCGGAAACACCATATATTTT
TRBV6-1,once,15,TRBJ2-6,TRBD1,CASTQGAAGANVLTF,TGTGCCAGCACCCAGGGGGCGGCTGGGGCCAACGTCCTGACTTTC
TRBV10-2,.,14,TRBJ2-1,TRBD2,CASSPTGGYNEQFF,TGCGCCAGCAGCCCTACGGGGGGATACAATGAGCAGTTCTTC
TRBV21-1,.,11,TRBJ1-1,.,CAIKRNTEAFF,TGTGCTATTAAGAGAAACACTGAAGCTTTCTTT
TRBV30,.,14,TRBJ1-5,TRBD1,CAWSDRGSNQPQHF,TGTGCCTGGAGTGACAGGGGGAGCAATCAGCCCCAGCATTTT
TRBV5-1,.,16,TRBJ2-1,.,CASSLVRRDPYNEQFF,TGCGCCAGCAGCTTGGTGAGGCGGGACCCCTACAATGAGCAGTTCTTC
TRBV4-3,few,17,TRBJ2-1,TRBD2,CASSQSFSGEPFNEQFF,TGCGCCAGCAGCCAATCATTTAGCGGGGAACCGTTTAATGAGCAGTTCTTC
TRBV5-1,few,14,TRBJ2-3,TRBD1,CASSWTGHTDTQYF,TGCGCCAGCAGCTGGACAGGGCACACAGATACGCAGTATTTT
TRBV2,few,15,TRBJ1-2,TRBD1,CASRPKGGQSDGYTF,TGTGCCAGCAGACCCAAGGGGGGACAGAGCGATGGCTACACCTTC
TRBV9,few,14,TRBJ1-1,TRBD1,CASSVTGVSTEAFF,TGTGCCAGCAGCGTGACAGGGGTTAGCACTGAAGCTTTCTTT
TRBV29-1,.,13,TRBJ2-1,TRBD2,CSVDEGGVNEQFF,TGCAGCGTTGATGAGGGAGGGGTGAATGAGCAGTTCTTC
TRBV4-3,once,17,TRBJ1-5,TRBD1,CASSQDLPGTGNQPQHF,TGCGCCAGCAGCCAAGATCTCCCGGGGACAGGGAATCAGCCCCAGCATTTT
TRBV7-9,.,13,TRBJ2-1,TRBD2,CASSPFGERGWFF,TGTGCCAGCAGCCCCTTTGGCGAGCGGGGGTGGTTCTTC
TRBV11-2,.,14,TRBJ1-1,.,CASSLDLRGTEAFF,TGTGCCAGCAGCTTAGATCTGCGAGGCACTGAAGCTTTCTTT
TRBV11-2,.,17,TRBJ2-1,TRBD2,CASSPPGLAGEGNEQFF,TGTGCCAGCAGCCCTCCCGGACTAGCGGGAGAAGGCAATGAGCAGTTCTTC
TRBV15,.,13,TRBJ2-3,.,CATSRVRFDTQYF,TGTGCCACCAGCAGAGTTCGGTTTGATACGCAGTATTTT
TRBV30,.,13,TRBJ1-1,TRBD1,CAWDDREWTEAFF,TGTGCCTGGGACGACAGGGAGTGGACTGAAGCTTTCTTT
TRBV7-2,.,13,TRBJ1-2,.,CASTRIPGDGYTF,TGTGCCAGCACCAGAATTCCAGGGGATGGCTACACCTTC
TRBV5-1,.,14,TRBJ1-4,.,CASSRDSVNEKLFF,TGCGCCAGCAGCCGAGACAGCGTAAATGAAAAACTGTTTTTT